This T cell receptor (beta chain) was profiled in a study of PD-1 blockade in classical Hodgkin lymphoma. Study outcomes and limitations: Healthy donors were reported to have higher baseline TCR diversity than newly diagnosed patients.

To note about this clone: Antigen unknown.

Time point given: newly diagnosed, previously untreated cHL patient sample. Newly diagnosed, untreated classical Hodgkin lymphoma PBMCs served as comparison. In germline, CDR1 is KGHSH, CDR2 LQKENI. This CDR3 has 15 amino acids. The V gene lost 3 bases and the J gene lost 1 base, with 10 bases spanning the gap. Method: immunoSEQ multiplex PCR; TCRdb's copy keeps in-frame clones and lacks some. The top ten clones hold 6.9% of a sample with about 15,000 clones, approximately 90% of them seen once. The chain uses TRBV18 and TRBJ1-3, with D possibly TRBD1 on 5 matching bases. The sequence derives from a human donor with classical Hodgkin lymphoma. Sequenced material: peripheral blood mononuclear cells (PBMCs). The CDR3 sequence: CASSPGASSGNTIYF. CDR3 nucleotides: TGTGCCAGCTCACCCGGGGCATCATCTGGAAACACCATATATTTT.